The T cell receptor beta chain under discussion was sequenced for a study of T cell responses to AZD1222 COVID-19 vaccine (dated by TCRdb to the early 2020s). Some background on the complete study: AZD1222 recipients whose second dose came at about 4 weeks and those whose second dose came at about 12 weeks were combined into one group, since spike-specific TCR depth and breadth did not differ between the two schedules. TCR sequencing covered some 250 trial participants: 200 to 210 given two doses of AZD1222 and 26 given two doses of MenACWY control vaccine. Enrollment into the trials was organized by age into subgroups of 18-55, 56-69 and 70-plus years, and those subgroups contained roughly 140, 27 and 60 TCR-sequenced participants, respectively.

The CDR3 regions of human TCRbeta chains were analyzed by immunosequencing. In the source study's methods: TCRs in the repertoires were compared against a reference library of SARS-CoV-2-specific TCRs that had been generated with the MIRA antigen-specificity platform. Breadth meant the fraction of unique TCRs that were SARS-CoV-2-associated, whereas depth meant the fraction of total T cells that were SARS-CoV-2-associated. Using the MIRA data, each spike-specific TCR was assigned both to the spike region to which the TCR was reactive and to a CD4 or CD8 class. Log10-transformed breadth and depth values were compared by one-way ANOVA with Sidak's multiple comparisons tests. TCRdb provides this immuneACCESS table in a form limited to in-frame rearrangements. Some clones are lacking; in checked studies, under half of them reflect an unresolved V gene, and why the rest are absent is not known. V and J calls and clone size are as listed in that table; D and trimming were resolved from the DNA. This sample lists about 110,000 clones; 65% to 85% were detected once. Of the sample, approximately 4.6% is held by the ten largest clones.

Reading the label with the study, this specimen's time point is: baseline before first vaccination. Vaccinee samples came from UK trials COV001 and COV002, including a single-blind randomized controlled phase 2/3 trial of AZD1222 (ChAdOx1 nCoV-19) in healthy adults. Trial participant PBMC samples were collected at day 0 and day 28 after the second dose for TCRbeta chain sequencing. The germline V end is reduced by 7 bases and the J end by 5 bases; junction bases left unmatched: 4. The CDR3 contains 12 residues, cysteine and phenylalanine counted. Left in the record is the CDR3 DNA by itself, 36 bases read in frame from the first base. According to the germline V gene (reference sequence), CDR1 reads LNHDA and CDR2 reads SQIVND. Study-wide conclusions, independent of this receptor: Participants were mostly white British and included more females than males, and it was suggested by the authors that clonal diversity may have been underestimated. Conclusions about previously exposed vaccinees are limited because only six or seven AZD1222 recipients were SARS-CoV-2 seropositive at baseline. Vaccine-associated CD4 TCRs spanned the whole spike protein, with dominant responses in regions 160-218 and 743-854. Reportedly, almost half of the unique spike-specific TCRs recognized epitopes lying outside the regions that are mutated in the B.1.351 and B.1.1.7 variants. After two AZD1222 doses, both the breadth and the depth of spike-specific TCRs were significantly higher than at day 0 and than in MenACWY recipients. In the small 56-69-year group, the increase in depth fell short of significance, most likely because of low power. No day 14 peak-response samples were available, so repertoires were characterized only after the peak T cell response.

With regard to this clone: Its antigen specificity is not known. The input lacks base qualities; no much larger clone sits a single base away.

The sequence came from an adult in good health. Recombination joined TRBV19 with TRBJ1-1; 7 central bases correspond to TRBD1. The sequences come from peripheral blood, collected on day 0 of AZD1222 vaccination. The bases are TGTGCCAGTACCCAGGGGGTGACTGAAGCTTTCTTT. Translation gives CASTQGVTEAFF. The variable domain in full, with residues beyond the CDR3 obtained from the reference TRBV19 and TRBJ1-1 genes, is DGGITQSPKYLFRKEGQNVTLSCEQNLNHDAMYWYRQDPGQGLRLIYYSQIVNDFQKGDIAEGYSVSREKKESFPLTVTSAQKNPTAFYLCASTQGVTEAFFGQGTRLTVV.